This passage covers 21 T cell receptor beta chains from one sample sequenced in a study. TCRdb reanalysed the 5' RACE reads using MiXCR and keeps one entry per CDR3 protein. The repertoire holds under 7,000 distinct CDR3 sequences, with just over 30% as singletons. Sequenced material: memory CD4+ T cells sorted from a lymph node. Noted subset: memory CD4+ T cells, CD4+CD45RO+CD25-. These TCRs come from a female donor with breast cancer.

This chain uses TRBV24-1 with TRBJ2-1; 15 nucleotides line up with TRBD2. CDR3 length: 19 residues. Trimming at V came to 4 bases and at J to 2 bases, leaving 8 bases not matched to a gene. CDR1 and CDR2 (germline): KGHDR, SFDVKD. CDR3 in DNA: TGTGCCACCAGTGAACGGACTAGCGGGAGGGCCGGGACCTACAATGAGCAGTTCTTC. Its protein is CATSERTSGRAGTYNEQFF.

With regard to this clonotype: Relative to the germline gene, one junction end is altered; a read error may explain this. This chain uses TRBV5-7 with TRBJ2-7; 8 bases are shared with TRBD1. TRBV5-7 is designated an ORF whose function remains uncertain. The CDR3 totals 17 residues. The CDR3 DNA reads as TGTGCCAGCAGCCCCAAGACTCAGGGGGCGTCTAACTACGAGCAGCACTTC. Translated, it gives CASSPKTQGASNYEQHF.

The rearrangement joins TRBV5-1 to TRBJ2-5, with D tentatively TRBD2 (5 bases). This CDR3 is built from 15 residues. With 4 bases removed from V and 5 bases from J, the gap between germline ends came to 18 bases. The germline CDR1 and CDR2 sequences are SGHRS and YFSETQ. As DNA, the CDR3 is TGCGCCAGCAGCAACCGGGATGACGGTTGGGAGACCCAGTACTTC. Its protein product is CASSNRDDGWETQYF.

The CDR3 region has the DNA TGTGCCAGCAGCCAGTGGCCTAGCGGGGACACAGATACGCAGTATTTT. As protein: CASSQWPSGDTDTQYF. The rearrangement joins TRBV7-6 to TRBJ2-3; 9 bases are shared with TRBD2. Germline lookup yields CDR1 SGHVS and CDR2 FNYEAQ. The CDR3 spans 16 residues. V was pared by 5 bases and J by 2 bases, with 8 bases of the junction left unmatched. The whole variable domain, filled in from reference TRBV7-6 and TRBJ2-3, reads GAGVSQSPRYKVTKRGQDVALRCDPISGHVSLYWYRQALGQGPEFLTYFNYEAQQDKSGLPNDRFSAERPEGSISTLTIQRTEQRDSAMYRCASSQWPSGDTDTQYFGPGTRLTVL.

In this sample, this clonotype turned up a few times. The chain uses TRBV18 and TRBJ1-6; tentatively, D is TRBD1 (5 bases). From germline, CDR1 is KGHSH and CDR2 LQKENI. The CDR3 totals 13 residues. The V gene lost 5 bases and the J gene lost 9 bases, with 11 bases spanning the gap. The CDR3 nucleotides read TGTGCCAGCTCAGATCAGAGGGGTTCACCCCTCCACTTT. It translates to CASSDQRGSPLHF.

This clonotype has only one observation. This sequence joins TRBV28 and TRBJ1-1; no clear D. This CDR3 is 13 amino acids long. Trimming took 8 bases from V and 10 from J, leaving 20 bases between them. The germline CDR1 and CDR2 sequences are MDHEN and SYDVKM. The CDR3 region is CASGSPTESGAFF. The CDR3 DNA reads TGTGCCAGCGGCTCCCCAACAGAATCGGGAGCTTTCTTT.

By its share, this clonotype is medium-sized. This chain uses TRBV20-1 with TRBJ2-1; 8 bases fit TRBD2. Per germline, CDR1 DFQATT and CDR2 SNEGSKA (reference sequence). With V trimmed by 3 bases and J by 4 bases, 2 bases remained unmatched. The CDR3 covers 13 residues. The CDR3 DNA follows: TGCAGTGCTAGCGGGAGGGAATACAATGAGCAGTTCTTC. This sequence encodes CSASGREYNEQFF.

The gene calls are TRBV12-3 or TRBV12-4 and TRBJ1-5, with D possibly TRBD1 on 6 matching bases. Trimming shortened V by 7 bases and J by 7 bases, and 14 bases separated the two germline ends. The CDR3 is made up of 13 amino acids. Here the CDR3 reads CASNLGHGQPQHF. CDR3 DNA: TGTGCCAGCAATTTGGGACACGGCCAGCCCCAGCATTTT.

By share, this clonotype counts as medium-sized. The chain couples TRBV7-3 to TRBJ2-1; D is perhaps TRBD2 (5 bases). V was trimmed by 2 bases and J by 5 bases, leaving 13 bases between them. Germline assignment: CDR1 SGHTA and CDR2 FQGTGA. The CDR3 totals 15 residues. CDR3 region: CASSLAGRFDNEQFF. In DNA form, the CDR3 reads TGTGCCAGCAGCTTAGCGGGCAGGTTCGACAATGAGCAGTTCTTC.

This clonotype was detected a few times. A much larger clone sits a single nucleotide away, making a read error possible. The chain uses TRBV4-1 and TRBJ2-1; the D gene is possibly TRBD2 (6 bases). The CDR3 is made up of 15 amino acids. With 3 bases removed from V and 11 bases from J, the gap between germline ends came to 20 bases. The germline V gene has CDR1 MGHRA and CDR2 YSYEKL. Here the CDR3 reads CASSHPRGSSGKQFF. The CDR3 bases are TGCGCCAGCAGCCATCCACGAGGGAGTAGCGGTAAGCAGTTCTTC.

A word on this clonotype: A much larger clone differs by one base, so this may be a read error. This chain joins TRBV2 and TRBJ1-5, with 8 positions matching TRBD1. This CDR3 has 16 amino acids. Looked up from germline, CDR1 is SNHLY and CDR2 is FYNNEI. The DNA of the CDR3 is TGTGCCAGCAGTAAAACAGGGGGACTTAGCAATCAGCCCCGGCATTTT. It is translated as CASSKTGGLSNQPRHF.

This clonotype has ten or more counts. DNA of the CDR3: TGTGCCAGCAGTCTGTGGCGGGAGCACAATGAGCAGTTCTTC. This encodes CASSLWREHNEQFF. The chain has TRBV28 and TRBJ2-1, with 7 bases identical to TRBD2. The CDR3 is 14 residues long. J lost 5 bases, V lost 5 bases, and 6 bases had no gene match. Germline CDR1 and CDR2: MDHEN and SYDVKM.

In this sample, this clonotype turned up many times. The gene calls are TRBV4-1 and TRBJ1-5, with 8 nucleotides matching TRBD1. From germline, CDR1 is MGHRA and CDR2 YSYEKL. Trimming cost V 6 bases and J 4 bases; bases outside gene matches: 8. CDR3 length: 15 residues. CDR3 protein: CASRDRTGSNQPQHF. The CDR3 nucleotides are TGCGCCAGCAGGGATCGGACAGGGTCTAATCAGCCCCAGCATTTT.

Points on this clonotype: With a much larger clone just one base away, this may be a read error. This sequence joins TRBV5-1 and TRBJ1-1; 8 bases are a match to TRBD1. CDR1 and CDR2 from the germline V gene are SGHRS and YFSETQ. The CDR3 sequence is 16 residues long. V was clipped by 4 bases and J by 2 bases; unmatched bases: 10. The chain's CDR3 is CASSMRQGMINTEAFF. The CDR3 DNA reads TGCGCCAGCAGCATGCGACAGGGGATGATAAACACTGAAGCTTTCTTT.

This clonotype appeared many times. The rearrangement joins TRBV20-1 to TRBJ2-2; the D call may be TRBD1 or TRBD2 (5 bases each). Germline assignment: CDR1 DFQATT and CDR2 SNEGSKA (reference sequence). The V and J ends lost 6 bases and 1 base respectively, with 9 bases between them. This CDR3 spans 13 amino acids. CDR3 loop: CSAPGRNTGELFF. The CDR3 DNA reads TGCAGTGCGCCGGGACGGAACACCGGGGAGCTGTTTTTT.

By share of the sample, this clonotype is medium-sized. The chain joins TRBV4-1 to TRBJ2-2; D uncertain. The ends were cut back, 2 bases at V and 5 bases at J, with 3 bases in the middle. CDR1 MGHRA and CDR2 YSYEKL come from the germline V gene. The length of the CDR3 is 12 residues. The CDR3 protein is CASSQLTGELFF. In DNA form, the CDR3 reads TGCGCCAGCAGCCAACTTACCGGGGAGCTGTTTTTT.

About this clonotype itself: A much larger clone lies one base from this, so it may be a read error. This rearrangement joins TRBV7-7 to TRBJ2-1; TRBD2 is a possible D gene (6 bases). This CDR3 spans 15 amino acids. The germline CDR1 and CDR2 sequences are SSHAT and FNYEAQ (reference sequence). DNA for the CDR3: TGTGCTAGCAGCTTCGGGAGTCCAGGGAGCAATGAGCAGTTCTTC. It codes for CASSFGSPGSNEQFF.

This clonotype rates as large. V usage is TRBV5-1 and J usage is TRBJ2-3; the match to TRBD1 covers 10 bases. The CDR3 spans 16 residues. V dropped 4 bases and J dropped 3; count of bases not matched to a gene: 8. The germline V gene has CDR1 SGHRS and CDR2 YFSETQ. The CDR3 protein is CASSAGTGVLTDTQYF. The DNA for the CDR3 is TGCGCCAGCAGCGCCGGGACAGGGGTTCTTACAGATACGCAGTATTTT.

By its share, this clonotype is medium-sized. This chain joins TRBV7-2 and TRBJ2-5; D unresolved. Germline V gives CDR1 SGHTA, CDR2 FQGNSA. The CDR3 contains 14 residues. The ends were cut back, 2 bases at V and 3 bases at J, with 10 bases in the middle. This CDR3 is CASSLSGIEETQYF. CDR3 DNA sequence: TGTGCCAGCAGCTTAAGTGGGATCGAAGAGACCCAGTACTTC.

This clonotype was seen a handful of times. The chain uses TRBV28 and TRBJ2-1; 10 bases agree with TRBD2. This CDR3 has 17 residues. With 7 bases clipped from V and 6 bases from J, the junction kept 15 bases outside the gene matches. In germline, CDR1 is MDHEN, CDR2 SYDVKM. The CDR3 nucleotides are TGTGCCAGCAACCCCCTACATTCAGCGGGAGGGGGCAATGAGCAGTTCTTC. As protein: CASNPLHSAGGGNEQFF.

This clonotype was counted ten times or more. Being one base from a much bigger clone, this may be a read error. No conserved phenylalanine or tryptophan is present at the end of the CDR3, so a read error is the likely explanation. The rearrangement links TRBV5-1 to TRBJ2-3; TRBD2 aligns across 10 bases. With V trimmed by 0 bases and J by 6 bases, 7 bases remained unmatched. The CDR3 runs 16 residues. Germline V lookup: CDR1 SGHRS, CDR2 YFSETQ. The CDR3 DNA reads TGCGCCAGCAGCTTGGCGGCTAGCGGGAGTCCGGATACGCAGTATTCT. Protein: CASSLAASGSPDTQYS.